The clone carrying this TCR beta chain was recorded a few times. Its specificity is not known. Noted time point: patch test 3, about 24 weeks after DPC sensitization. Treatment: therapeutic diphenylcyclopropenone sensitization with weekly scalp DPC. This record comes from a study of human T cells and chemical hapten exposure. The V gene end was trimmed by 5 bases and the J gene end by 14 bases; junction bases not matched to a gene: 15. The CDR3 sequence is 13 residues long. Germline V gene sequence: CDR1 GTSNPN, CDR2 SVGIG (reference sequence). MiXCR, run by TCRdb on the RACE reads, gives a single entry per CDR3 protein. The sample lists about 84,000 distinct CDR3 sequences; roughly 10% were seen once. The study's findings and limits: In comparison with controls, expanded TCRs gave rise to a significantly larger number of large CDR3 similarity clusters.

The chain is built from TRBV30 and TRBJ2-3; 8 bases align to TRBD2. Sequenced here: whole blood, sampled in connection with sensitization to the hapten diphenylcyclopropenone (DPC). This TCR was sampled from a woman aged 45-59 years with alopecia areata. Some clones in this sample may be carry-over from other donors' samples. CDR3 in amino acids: CAWGQRERPERYF. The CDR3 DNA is TGTGCCTGGGGACAGCGGGAGCGCCCAGAAAGGTATTTT.